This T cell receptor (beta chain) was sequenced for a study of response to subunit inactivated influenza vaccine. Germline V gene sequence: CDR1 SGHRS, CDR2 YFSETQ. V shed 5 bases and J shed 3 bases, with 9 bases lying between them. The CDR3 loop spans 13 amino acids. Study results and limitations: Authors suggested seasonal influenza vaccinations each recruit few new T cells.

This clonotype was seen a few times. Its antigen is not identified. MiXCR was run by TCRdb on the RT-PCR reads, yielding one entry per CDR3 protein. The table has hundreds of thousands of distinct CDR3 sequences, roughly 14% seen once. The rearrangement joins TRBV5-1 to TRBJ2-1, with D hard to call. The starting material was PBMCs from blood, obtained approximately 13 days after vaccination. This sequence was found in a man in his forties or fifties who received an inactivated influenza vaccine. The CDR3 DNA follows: TGCGCCAGCAGTCCCGCGAACTACAATGAGCAGTTCTTC. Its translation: CASSPANYNEQFF.